Given below is one TCR beta chain in context. Its cognate antigen has yet to be identified. Base qualities are missing; no much larger clone stands one base away. This sample is drawn from a study of shared clonotypes between healthy human individuals (dated by TCRdb to 2020 to 2021). About the study as a whole: The cohort included three men and two women between 18 and 49 years of age. For each donor, CD4 naive and CD4 memory were each run on three plates, CD8 naive on two plates, and CD8 memory on one plate. The study deeply sequenced blood TCR repertoires of five healthy adults to estimate repertoire size and the extent of clonotype sharing between individuals. To increase sequencing depth and limit assay-specific biases, TCR repertoire library preparation and sequencing were carried out by different laboratories using diverse techniques. Per donor, leukapheresis produced somewhere between about 0.85 and 8.9 billion PBMCs.

The paper's findings and limits, for the study overall: Naive subsets generally had larger estimated clonotype richness than memory subsets. Because the study included a small number of donors, the genetic and exposure-history diversity represented was limited. Rarefaction of sorted-subset datasets indicated incomplete sequencing despite the large sequencing depth. Sharing across a few donors was observed for about 5% of naive CD4, 3.5% of naive CD8, 2% to 2.5% of memory CD4, and approximately 0.41% of memory CD8 clonotypes. Sampling was limited to blood, and TCR repertoires in tissue likely differ from TCR repertoires in blood. Compared with non-shared clonotypes, clonotypes shared by all four sorted-subset donors had higher generation probabilities. Pairwise subsampling indicated that sequencing depth was expected to affect the degree of clonotype sharing among donors.

TCR CDR3 regions were amplified from genomic DNA by multiplex PCR using the deep immunoSEQ assay. For each cell subset, the extracted genomic DNA was distributed evenly across all wells of several immunoSEQ 96-well plates, and each plate served as one replicate. For sorted subsets, about 210 ng of genomic DNA, equivalent to 25,000 to 35,000 T cell genomes, went into each replicate PCR. The purified libraries were quantified using a Qubit 3.0 fluorometer, sized with a Bioanalyzer 2100, and then quantified again using the KAPA Library Quantification kit. Every immunoSEQ 96-well plate was sequenced on a separate single-read 150-cycle Illumina NextSeq 550 flow cell. Processing in the source paper ran as follows. Because the immunoSEQ output held only junctional sequences and lacked quality scores, the filtering could not match the filtering applied to full-length reads. Sequences were annotated with PyIR, a Python wrapper for IgBLAST v1.9, using IMGT germline references to assign V/J genes and CDR3. Any read was removed if the V/J assignment was weak (E-value above 1e-6), the CDR3 was missing, or the read contained stop codons, out-of-frame junctions, or ambiguous translated residues. V3J clonotypes were defined by identical inferred V gene, J gene, and CDR3 amino acid sequence. Percentage overlap between repertoires was calculated by dividing the number of shared unique clonotypes by the size of the smaller repertoire. RTK rarefaction, the Chao1 estimator, and Recon v2.1 estimates of unobserved clonotypes were used to assess repertoire richness. Generation probabilities were computed with OLGA for all TCRbeta clonotypes obtained by the gDNA method from several donors. Drawn from immuneACCESS, this table holds only the in-frame rearrangements with V and J called that TCRdb kept. Clones are partly lost; checked studies trace under half to an unresolved V gene and leave the rest unexplained. D and trimming were read from the DNA, whereas the V and J calls and clone size are those reported in that table. In all, the sample holds fewer than 1.4 million clones, and 75% to 85% of those were seen once. The ten largest clonotypes hold roughly 0.55% of the sample.

Relative to germline, V is missing 3 bases and J is missing 4 bases, with 2 bases of the junction outside any gene match. CDR1 and CDR2, per the germline V gene (reference sequence), are MNHEY and SMNVEV. Reading from cysteine to phenylalanine, the CDR3 counts 13 amino acids. The kept DNA is CDR3 alone, 39 bases in frame from the first base. Healthy HIV-negative adults with no recently reported acute infections or vaccinations were included as donors. Every donor was a Caucasian adult residing in Nashville, Tennessee, USA. CD4+ T cells were enriched by magnetic negative selection; naive cells were then positively selected on CD45RA, and the negative fraction formed the memory subset. Blood was obtained by leukapheresis, after which PBMCs were separated by Ficoll-Histopaque density gradient centrifugation and cryopreserved in liquid nitrogen vapor phase. Analytical flow cytometry was used to check the purity and quantity of every magnetically sorted T cell population. Each sorted fraction had its genomic DNA isolated and then quantified by UV absorbance on a Nanodrop 2000c.

The sequenced sample was memory CD4+ T cells from PBMCs. This sample's cell subset or site label indicates: CD45RA-negative fraction. This receptor was taken from a man between 18 and 35 years old in good health. Some clones in this sample may be carry-over from other donors' samples. This receptor chain uses TRBV27 and TRBJ1-2, and TRBD1 aligns with 7 junction nucleotides. The encoded CDR3 is CASSFDRAYGYTF. DNA sequence: TGTGCCAGCAGTTTCGACAGGGCCTATGGCTACACCTTC.